This TCR beta chain was retrieved from a study of Ad26.COV2.S vaccination and SARS-CoV-2 variants. As for this clone: Its antigen is unknown.

Sequenced by immunoSEQ multiplex PCR; TCRdb stores in-frame clones only, minus some. Of 450,000 to 550,000 clones detected, 80% to 90% appear once; the ten largest clones hold about 1.7%. The CDR3 extends over 14 amino acids. V gave up 9 bases and J gave up 5 bases, with 20 bases separating them. Germline V gene lookup returns CDR1 MGHDK and CDR2 SYGVNS. As to treatment: some 20 received Ad26.COV2.S at low or high dose, single or two shots; about 5 received placebo; per-sample allocation not given. Repertoires come from day 63 after the first vaccine or placebo injection. Study-level results: Recipients of either vaccine or placebo displayed similar breadth of non-spike TCRs.

The TCR was taken from a person between 18 and 60 years old who received the Ad26.COV2.S COVID-19 vaccine or a placebo. This chain uses TRBV25-1 with TRBJ2-7; D gene unclear. The material sequenced was peripheral blood, taken in a trial of Ad26.COV2.S vaccine versus placebo. CDR3 loop: CASYSGLLSDEQYF. DNA for the CDR3: TGTGCCAGTTATTCCGGGCTGCTATCGGACGAGCAGTACTTC.